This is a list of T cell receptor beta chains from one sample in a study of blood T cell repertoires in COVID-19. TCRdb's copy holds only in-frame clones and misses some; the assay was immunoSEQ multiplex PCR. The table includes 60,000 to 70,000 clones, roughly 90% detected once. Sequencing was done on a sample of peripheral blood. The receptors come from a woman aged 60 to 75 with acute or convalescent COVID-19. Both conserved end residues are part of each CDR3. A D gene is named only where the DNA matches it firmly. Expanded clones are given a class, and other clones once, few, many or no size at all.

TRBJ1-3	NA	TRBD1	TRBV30	TGTGCCTGGAGTGTAGGAGTAGGACAGGGGGGAAACACCATATATTTT	CAWSVGVGQGGNTIYF
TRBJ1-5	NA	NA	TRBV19	TGTGCCAGTAGTTTCCAGGGAAGCAATCAGCCCCAGCATTTT	CASSFQGSNQPQHF
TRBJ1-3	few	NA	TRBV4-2	TGTGCCAGCAGCCAAGTGGGGGCTTCTGGAAACACCATATATTTT	CASSQVGASGNTIYF
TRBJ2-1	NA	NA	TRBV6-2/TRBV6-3	TGTGCCAGCAGTCCCAGGGGCCTACTGAGGAATGAGCAGTTCTTC	CASSPRGLLRNEQFF
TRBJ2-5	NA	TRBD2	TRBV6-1	TGTGCCAGCAGTGAACTAGCGGGTAGCGTGACCCAGTACTTC	CASSELAGSVTQYF
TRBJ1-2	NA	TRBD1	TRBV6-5	TGTGCCAGCAGTTACTCAGGGACAGGGGTTCTTCGCTACACCTTC	CASSYSGTGVLRYTF
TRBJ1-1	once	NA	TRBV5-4	TGTGCCAGCAGCCCCGGAGGTCGGTATGCTGAAGCTTTCTTT	CASSPGGRYAEAFF
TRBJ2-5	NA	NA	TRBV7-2	TGTGCCAGCAGCTCTCGACAAGCCCAAGAGACCCAGTACTTC	CASSSRQAQETQYF
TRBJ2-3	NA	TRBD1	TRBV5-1	TGCGCCAGCAGGGGGGACAGGGTTGGTCCAGATACGCAGTATTTT	CASRGDRVGPDTQYF
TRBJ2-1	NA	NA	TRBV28	TGTGCCAGCAGTTTCTCGGGTTACAATGAGCAGTTCTTC	CASSFSGYNEQFF
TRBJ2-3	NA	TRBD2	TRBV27	TGTGCCAGCAGTTACGGGACTATGAGTTTGGCGCAGTATTTT	CASSYGTMSLAQYF
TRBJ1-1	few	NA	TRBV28	TGTGCCAGCTGGACCGCGGGGTTTGAAGCTTTCTTT	CASWTAGFEAFF
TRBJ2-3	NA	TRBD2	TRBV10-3	TGTGCCATCAGAGAGAGCGGGAGGGGAGATACGCAGTATTTT	CAIRESGRGDTQYF
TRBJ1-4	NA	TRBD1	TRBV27	TGTGCCAGCAGTTTTCGACAACAGGGGCGGGGTGAAAAACTGTTTTTT	CASSFRQQGRGEKLFF
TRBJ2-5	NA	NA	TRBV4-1	TGCGCCAGCAGCCAAAAACCCTCGGTTTCGGGGGCCCAGTACTTC	CASSQKPSVSGAQYF
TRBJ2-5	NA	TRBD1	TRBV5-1	TGCGCCAGCAGCCCACAGGGGACGAAAGAGACCCAGTACTTC	CASSPQGTKETQYF
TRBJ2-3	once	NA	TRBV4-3	TGCGCCAGCAGCCAAGTTCTACAGGAGTACACAGATACGCAGTATTTT	CASSQVLQEYTDTQYF
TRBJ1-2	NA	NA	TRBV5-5	TGTGCCAGCAGCTTGGGACAACCCTATGGCTACACCTTC	CASSLGQPYGYTF
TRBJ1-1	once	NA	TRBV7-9	TGTGCCAGCAGCTTTATTCGGGAGGGGGGTAGGACTGAAGCTTTCTTT	CASSFIREGGRTEAFF
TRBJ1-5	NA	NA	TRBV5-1	TGCGCCAGCAGCTTACAGGGATCTAGCAATCAGCCCCAGCATTTT	CASSLQGSSNQPQHF
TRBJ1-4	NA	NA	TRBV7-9	TGTGCCAGCAGCTTAGTTAGGGGGACGGCAACTAATGAAAAACTGTTTTTT	CASSLVRGTATNEKLFF
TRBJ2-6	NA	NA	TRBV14	TGTGCCCGTGACGGGAGGGGGCCCTTTCTGGCCAACGTCCTGACTTTC	CARDGRGPFLANVLTF
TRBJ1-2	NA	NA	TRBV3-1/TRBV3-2	TGTGCCAGCACCACCTCGATAGGAGCCCATGGCTACACCTTC	CASTTSIGAHGYTF
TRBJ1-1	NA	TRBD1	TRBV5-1	TGCGCCAGCAGCCGATCCGGGACAGGGAGGCCTGAAGCTTTCTTT	CASSRSGTGRPEAFF
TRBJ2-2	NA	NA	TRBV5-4	TGTGCCAGCAGCTTGGGAGGCAGTTTCACCGGGGAGCTGTTTTTT	CASSLGGSFTGELFF
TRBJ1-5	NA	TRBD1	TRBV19	TGTGCCAGTAGTACACGGACAGGGAGAGGCAATCAGCCCCAGCATTTT	CASSTRTGRGNQPQHF
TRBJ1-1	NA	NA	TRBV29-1	TGCAGCGTTGAAAGTGGGGGGACTGAAGCTTTCTTT	CSVESGGTEAFF
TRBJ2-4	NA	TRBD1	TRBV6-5	TGTGCCAGCAGTCAGGACAGGATAAGCATTCAGTACTTC	CASSQDRISIQYF
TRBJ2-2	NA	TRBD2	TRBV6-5	TGTGCCAGCAGCTATAGCGGGGTTAACACCGGGGAGCTGTTTTTT	CASSYSGVNTGELFF
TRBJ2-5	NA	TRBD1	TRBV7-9	TGTGCCAGCAGCCCAGGGGGCCGTGAGACCCAGTACTTC	CASSPGGRETQYF
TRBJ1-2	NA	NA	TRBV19	TGTGCCAGTAGTATAGCAGACAGGTACTATGGCTACACCTTC	CASSIADRYYGYTF
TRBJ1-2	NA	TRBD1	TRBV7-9	TGTGCCAGCAGACCCGGACAGGCCTCGCCCGAATATAACTATGGCTACACCTTC	CASRPGQASPEYNYGYTF
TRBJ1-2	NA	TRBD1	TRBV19	TGTGCCAGTAGCGGACCGGGACAGGGGTTTGGCTACACCTTC	CASSGPGQGFGYTF
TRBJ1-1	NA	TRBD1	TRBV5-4	TGTGCCAGCAGCTCAGGGGGGAATCGGGCTGAAGCTTTCTTT	CASSSGGNRAEAFF
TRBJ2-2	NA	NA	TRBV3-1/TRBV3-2	TGTGCCAGCAGCCGTACCTTCGGGACCGGGGAGCTGTTTTTT	CASSRTFGTGELFF
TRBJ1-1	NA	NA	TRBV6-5	TGTGCCAGCAGTTACGGTACAGGGCGCCAGTTCTTT	CASSYGTGRQFF
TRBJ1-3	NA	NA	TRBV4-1	TGCGCCAGCAGCCAAGCCCCACCCGGACACTCTGGAAACACCATATATTTT	CASSQAPPGHSGNTIYF
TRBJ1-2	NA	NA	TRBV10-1	TGCGCCAGCAGTGAGGGCGGTCAAGGAGGCTACACCTTC	CASSEGGQGGYTF
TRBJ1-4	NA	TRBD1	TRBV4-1	TGCGCCAGCAGCCAAGATCCTACAGGGGTAGATGAAAAACTGTTTTTT	CASSQDPTGVDEKLFF
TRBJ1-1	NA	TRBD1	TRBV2	TGTGCCAGCAGCGGCCCGGGACAGGGGAACACTGAAGCTTTCTTT	CASSGPGQGNTEAFF
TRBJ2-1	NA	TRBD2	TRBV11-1	TGTGCCAGCAGCTCTTATAGCGGGAGGTCGGATGAGCAGTTCTTC	CASSSYSGRSDEQFF
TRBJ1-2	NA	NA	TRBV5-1	TGCGCCAGCAGCTTGCTGGGGGCCGGGTATGGCTACACCTTC	CASSLLGAGYGYTF
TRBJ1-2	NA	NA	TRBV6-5	TGTGCCAGCAGTCCCTTATACGGCAGGGATGGCTACACCTTC	CASSPLYGRDGYTF
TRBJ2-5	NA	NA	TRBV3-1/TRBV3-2	TGTGCCAGCAGCCAAGAAGAGGCGGGGCGAGAGACCCAGTACTTC	CASSQEEAGRETQYF
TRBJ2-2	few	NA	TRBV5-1	TGCGCCAGCAGCTTAACCACAGGGATGGACACCGGGGAGCTGTTTTTT	CASSLTTGMDTGELFF
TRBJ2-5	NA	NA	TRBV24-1	TGTGCCACCAGTGACCGGACAGCCCGGGACCCGGGGGGGACCCAGTACTTC	CATSDRTARDPGGTQYF
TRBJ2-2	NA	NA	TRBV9	TGTGCCAGCAGCGCCAGGGGACGGGCCACCGGGGAGCTGTTTTTT	CASSARGRATGELFF
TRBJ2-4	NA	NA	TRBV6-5	TGTGCCAGCAGCGCAGGGGCACCGAGGGAAAACATTCAGTACTTC	CASSAGAPRENIQYF
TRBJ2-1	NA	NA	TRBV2	TGTGCCAGCAGCTTGGTAGCGGAACAAATCCGCAATGAGCAGTTCTTC	CASSLVAEQIRNEQFF
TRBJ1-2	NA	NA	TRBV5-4	TGTGCCAGCAGCTTGGCAGGACAGTTCCTCTATGGCTACACCTTC	CASSLAGQFLYGYTF
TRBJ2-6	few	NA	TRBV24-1	TGTGCCACCAGTGATACGGCAGGGGTGGTCAACGTCCTGACTTTC	CATSDTAGVVNVLTF
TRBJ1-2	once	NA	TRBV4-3	TGCGCCAGCAGCCAAGCAGGGGAGGGTTCTTACTATGGCTACACCTTC	CASSQAGEGSYYGYTF
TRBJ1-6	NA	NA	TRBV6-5	TGTGCCAGCAGTTATGTCCCCTTCTCACCCCTCCACTTT	CASSYVPFSPLHF
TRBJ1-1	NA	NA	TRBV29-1	TGCAGCGTGCTCTCGGACAGAGTACTCAGTAACACTGAAGCTTTCTTT	CSVLSDRVLSNTEAFF
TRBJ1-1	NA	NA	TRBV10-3	TGTGCCATCAGTCAACCCCAACCTAGTACTGAAGCTTTCTTT	CAISQPQPSTEAFF
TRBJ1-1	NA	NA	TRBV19	TGTGCCAGTAGGGCGGTGGAAAGGACTGAAGCTTTCTTT	CASRAVERTEAFF